This T cell receptor beta chain emerged from a study of cytomegalovirus exposure and HLA in healthy donors. Overall study findings and caveats: When analyzed later, a missense DCLRE1C variant was found to be linked to TCR beta V- and J-gene trimming.

It was healthy bone marrow donors who served as donors. Use of 60 Vbeta and 13 Jbeta primers characterized the PCR. Some clones are missing from TCRdb's copy, which holds only in-frame ones; the method was immunoSEQ multiplex PCR. The repertoire holds 100,000 or so clones, with 79% as singletons. As to this clone: Its antigen is undetermined.

Material for sequencing was PBMCs. This TCR was recovered from a woman aged 40 to 50 in good health and CMV-seronegative.

The CDR3 is CASSSALSGGDNEQFF. In DNA, the CDR3 is TGTGCCAGCAGCTCCGCTCTGAGCGGGGGCGACAATGAGCAGTTCTTC. The chain employs TRBV11-3 and TRBJ2-1; TRBD2 matches 8 bases. Looked up from germline, CDR1 is SGHNT and CDR2 is YENEEA. The trim removed 4 bases at V and 5 bases at J, leaving 10 bases unmatched. The CDR3 is 16 amino acids. Supplemented by reference TRBV11-3 and TRBJ2-1, the full variable domain reads EAGVVQSPRYKIIEKKQPVAFWCNPISGHNTLYWYLQNLGQGPELLIRYENEEAVDDSQLPKDRFSAERLKGVDSTLKIQPAELGDSAVYLCASSSALSGGDNEQFFGPGTRLTVL.